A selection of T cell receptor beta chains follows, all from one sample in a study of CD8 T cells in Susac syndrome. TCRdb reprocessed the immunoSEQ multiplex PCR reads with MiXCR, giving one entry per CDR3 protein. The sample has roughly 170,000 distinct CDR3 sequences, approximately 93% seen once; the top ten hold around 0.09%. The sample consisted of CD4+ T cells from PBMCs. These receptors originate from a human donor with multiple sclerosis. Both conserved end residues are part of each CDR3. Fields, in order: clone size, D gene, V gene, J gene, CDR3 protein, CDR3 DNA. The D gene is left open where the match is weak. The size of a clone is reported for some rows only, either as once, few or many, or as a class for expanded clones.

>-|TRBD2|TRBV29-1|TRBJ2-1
CSVSSGGYNEQFF
TGCAGCGTTTCTAGCGGAGGGTACAATGAGCAGTTCTTC
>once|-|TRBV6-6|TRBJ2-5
CASTPRGQETQYF
TGTGCCAGCACCCCTCGGGGACAAGAGACCCAGTACTTC
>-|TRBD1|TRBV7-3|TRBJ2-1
CASSEGQGGNEQFF
TGTGCCAGCAGCGAGGGACAGGGAGGAAATGAGCAGTTCTTC
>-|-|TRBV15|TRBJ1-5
CATSRDGSGWNQPQHF
TGTGCCACCAGCAGAGATGGTTCAGGGTGGAATCAGCCCCAGCATTTT
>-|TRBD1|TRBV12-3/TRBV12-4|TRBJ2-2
CASGPGQETGELFF
TGTGCCAGCGGGCCGGGACAGGAAACCGGGGAGCTGTTTTTT
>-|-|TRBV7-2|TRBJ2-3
CASSLNRATITDTQYF
TGTGCCAGCAGCTTAAATCGAGCTACAATCACAGATACGCAGTATTTT
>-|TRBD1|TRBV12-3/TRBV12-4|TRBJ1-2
CASSLGQGRRGYTF
TGTGCCAGCAGCCTGGGACAGGGCCGAAGAGGCTACACCTTC
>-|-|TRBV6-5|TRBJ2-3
CASSSTRADTQYF
TGTGCCAGCAGTTCTACGAGGGCAGATACGCAGTATTTT
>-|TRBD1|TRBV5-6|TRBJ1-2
CASSFFTGTGASRGYGYTF
TGTGCCAGCAGCTTCTTCACCGGGACAGGGGCTTCCAGGGGTTATGGCTACACCTTC
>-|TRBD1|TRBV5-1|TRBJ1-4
CASSLDVKTGRSGEKLFF
TGCGCCAGCAGCTTGGACGTTAAGACAGGGCGATCAGGGGAAAAACTGTTTTTT
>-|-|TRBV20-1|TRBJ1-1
CSARDLSKGINTEAFF
TGCAGTGCTAGAGATCTTTCCAAGGGAATTAACACTGAAGCTTTCTTT
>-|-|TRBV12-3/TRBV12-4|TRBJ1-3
CASSPRFFDTIYF
TGTGCCAGCAGCCCCAGGTTCTTTGACACCATATATTTT
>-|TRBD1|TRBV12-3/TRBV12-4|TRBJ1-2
CASRFGQESGYTF
TGTGCCAGCAGATTCGGACAGGAGAGCGGCTACACCTTC
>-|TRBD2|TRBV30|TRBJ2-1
CAWRGSGLAGPQFF
TGTGCCTGGAGGGGGAGTGGACTAGCGGGGCCTCAGTTCTTC
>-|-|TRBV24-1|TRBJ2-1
CATSSSSSGTGYNEQFF
TGTGCCACCAGTTCGTCCTCGTCTGGGACCGGGTACAATGAGCAGTTCTTC
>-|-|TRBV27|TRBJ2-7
CASSPLDPGEQYF
TGTGCCAGCAGTCCTCTCGACCCGGGCGAGCAGTACTTC
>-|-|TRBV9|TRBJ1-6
CASSSTGSPLHF
TGTGCCAGCAGCTCGACCGGATCACCCCTCCACTTT
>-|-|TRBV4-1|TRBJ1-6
CASSHDSNSPLHF
TGCGCCAGCAGCCACGACTCGAATTCACCCCTCCACTTT
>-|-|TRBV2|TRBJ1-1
CASRKQTRTEAFF
TGTGCCAGCAGGAAACAGACCCGCACTGAAGCTTTCTTT
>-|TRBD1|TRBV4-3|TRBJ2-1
CASSLWTGDEQFF
TGCGCCAGCAGCCTCTGGACAGGGGACGAGCAGTTCTTC
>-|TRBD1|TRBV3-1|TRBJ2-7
CASSPQGDSYEQYF
TGTGCCAGCAGCCCCCAGGGGGACTCCTACGAGCAGTACTTC
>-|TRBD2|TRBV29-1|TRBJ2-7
CSVRTSGGYEQYF
TGCAGCGTCCGGACTAGCGGGGGATACGAGCAGTACTTC
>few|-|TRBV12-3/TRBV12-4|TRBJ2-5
CASSFRGSETQYF
TGTGCCAGCAGTTTTCGGGGGTCAGAGACCCAGTACTTC
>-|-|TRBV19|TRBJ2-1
CASSIEWSLNEQFF
TGTGCCAGTAGTATAGAGTGGTCACTCAATGAGCAGTTCTTC
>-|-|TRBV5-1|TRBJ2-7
CASQVGDDEQYF
TGCGCCAGCCAGGTGGGGGACGACGAGCAGTACTTC
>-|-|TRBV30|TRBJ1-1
CAWSRRVGPFYTEAFF
TGTGCCTGGAGCCGCCGAGTGGGACCTTTTTACACTGAAGCTTTCTTT
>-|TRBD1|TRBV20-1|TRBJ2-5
CSASDRVETQYF
TGCAGTGCTTCGGACAGGGTGGAGACCCAGTACTTC
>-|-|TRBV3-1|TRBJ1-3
CASSQDLSDSGNTIYF
TGTGCCAGCAGCCAAGATCTCAGTGACTCTGGAAACACCATATATTTT
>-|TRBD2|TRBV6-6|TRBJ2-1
CASSYSGSGDVEQFF
TGTGCCAGCAGTTACTCAGGTAGCGGGGACGTTGAGCAGTTCTTC